This passage covers 27 T cell receptor beta chains from one sample sequenced in a study of tissue T cells after allogeneic stem cell transplantation. Method: immunoSEQ multiplex PCR; TCRdb's copy keeps in-frame clones and lacks some. In the table there are 6,500 to 7,500 clones, around 68% of which are singletons. The specimen sequenced was blood. The receptors originated from a female BALB/c mouse in good health. The mouse line has the MHC haplotype H2-d.

With regard to this clone: These gene names are mouse names. The missing CDR3 end, 1 residue past where the read stops, is filled in from the germline J gene. The chain is built from TRBV31 and TRBJ1-4; 7 nucleotides line up with TRBD1. There are 14 residues in the CDR3. J gave up 3 bases and V 3 bases, and 4 bases lay outside the gene matches. From germline, CDR1 is GKSSPN and CDR2 SITVG. This CDR3 is CAWRAGQTNERLFF. CDR3 bases read: TGTGCCTGGAGGGCGGGACAGACCAACGAAAGATTATTT.

Comment on this clone: Gene names refer to mouse genes. The read comes to an end 1 residue before the CDR3 does, leaving the germline J gene to fill in the end. The rearrangement uses TRBV1 and TRBJ2-5; TRBD2 matches at 7 bases. Trimming removed 0 bases from V and 0 bases from J; junction bases left unmatched: 3. CDR1 and CDR2 from the germline V gene are NSQYPW and LRSPGD (reference sequence). The CDR3 length is 16 residues. The CDR3 loop reads CTCSAEWGDNQDTQYF. CDR3 DNA (partial): TGCACCTGCAGTGCAGAGTGGGGGGATAACCAAGACACCCAGTAC.

A word on this clone: Genes and germline are mouse. CDR3 in amino acids: CASSLGGLGQDTQYF. The DNA read from the CDR3 is TGTGCCAGCAGTCTGGGGGGGCTGGGACAAGACACCCAGTAC. The chain joins TRBV19 to TRBJ2-5, with 10 bases lining up with TRBD2. The read is 1 residue too short to cover the CDR3 end, so that end is filled in from the germline J gene. This CDR3 is 15 amino acids long. The germline V gene has CDR1 FNHDT and CDR2 SITEND (reference sequence). Germline trimming cut 4 bases from V and 3 bases from J; bases unmatched to any gene: 5.

Details on this clone: Genes and germline are mouse. The sequenced fragment ends 1 residue before the CDR3 boundary, so the rest is inferred from the germline J gene. The chain couples TRBV1 to TRBJ1-6, with D hard to call. TRBJ1-6 is assigned to the ORF class and has an uncertain function. CDR1 and CDR2 from the germline V gene are NSQYPW and LRSPGD (reference sequence). V was trimmed by 1 base and J by 4 bases, leaving 5 bases between them. The CDR3 covers 14 residues. CDR3 DNA (partial): TGCACCTGCAGTGCAGCGGGGTATAATTCGCCCCTCTAC. Protein sequence: CTCSAAGYNSPLY. In full, the CDR3 is CTCSAAGYNSPLYF.

The table lists this clone with a few counts. Mouse gene names and germline throughout. The CDR3 extends 1 residue past the end of the read, so its final part is completed from the germline J gene. The same CDR3 is also encoded by other DNA sequences in this sample. The chain joins TRBV5 to TRBJ2-7; 12 bases are a match to TRBD1. V lost 1 base, J lost 6 bases, and 4 bases stayed unmatched. The V gene's germline CDR1 is LGHNA and CDR2 YNLKQL (reference sequence). The CDR3 loop spans 15 amino acids. CDR3 amino acids: CASSQVGDRGLEQYF. The part of the CDR3 DNA that was read is TGTGCCAGCAGCCAAGTGGGGGACAGGGGGCTTGAACAGTAC.

About this clone itself: All gene names here are mouse names. Coverage ceases 1 residue before the CDR3 finishes, and the germline J gene fills in the end. The chain joins TRBV4 to TRBJ1-1; D possibly corresponds to TRBD1 (5 bases). V shed 5 bases and J shed 0 bases, with 7 bases lying between them. The germline CDR1 and CDR2 sequences are LGHDT and YNNKQL (reference sequence). CDR3 size: 13 residues. The CDR3 reads CASSQQANTEVFF. The part of the CDR3 DNA that was read is TGTGCCAGCAGCCAACAGGCAAACACAGAAGTCTTC.

In regard to this clone: The genes and germline here are from mouse. The sequence runs out 1 residue before the end of the CDR3; the remainder is reconstructed from the germline J gene. The chain is built from TRBV5 and TRBJ2-5; D gene uncertain. Germline CDR1 LGHNA, CDR2 YNLKQL (reference sequence). The CDR3 runs 13 residues. V gave up 2 bases and J gave up 3 bases, with 6 bases separating them. CDR3 bases read: TGTGCCAGCAGCCAATCCCAGCAAGACACCCAGTAC. The encoded protein is CASSQSQQDTQY. In full, the CDR3 reads CASSQSQQDTQYF.

On this clone: Gene names and germline refer to mouse. The CDR3 extends 1 residue past the end of the read, so its final part is completed from the germline J gene. This chain connects TRBV4 to TRBJ2-1; 10 bases map to TRBD1. Trimming cost V 5 bases and J 7 bases; bases outside gene matches: 5. Germline V gives CDR1 LGHDT, CDR2 YNNKQL (reference sequence). The CDR3 covers 14 residues. The covered CDR3 bases are TGTGCCAGCAGCCCCGACAGGGGGCGAGCTGAGCAGTTC. It translates to CASSPDRGRAEQF. The whole CDR3 region reads CASSPDRGRAEQFF.

Note on this clone: Mouse gene names and germline throughout. The read is 1 residue too short to cover the CDR3 end, so that end is filled in from the germline J gene. The rearrangement uses TRBV19 and TRBJ2-1; TRBD2 agrees at 11 bases. Germline V gene sequence: CDR1 FNHDT, CDR2 SITEND (reference sequence). The CDR3 contains 16 residues. The V gene end was trimmed by 2 bases and the J gene end by 2 bases; junction bases not matched to a gene: 3. CDR3 in amino acids: CASSMGTGGHYAEQFF. The DNA read from the CDR3 is TGTGCCAGCAGTATGGGGACTGGGGGCCACTATGCTGAGCAGTTC.

Comment on this clone: Genes and germline come from the mouse. The read halts 1 residue ahead of the CDR3 end, with the missing end drawn from the germline J gene. The V call is TRBV13-2, the J call TRBJ2-4; TRBD1 might be the D (6 bases). The CDR3 runs 15 residues. Germline CDR1 is NNHNN and CDR2 is SYGAGS (reference sequence). Trimming removed 3 bases at V and 0 bases at J, with 11 bases between. Incomplete CDR3 DNA: TGTGCCAGCGGTGGAGGGACACCTAGTCAAAACACCTTGTAC. Its protein is CASGGGTPSQNTLY. The full-length CDR3 reads as CASGGGTPSQNTLYF.

In the case of this clone: Each gene name is a mouse one. Read data end 1 residue before the CDR3 end; the end is taken from the germline J gene. The genes are TRBV5 and TRBJ1-6, with no clear D. TRBJ1-6 is an ORF, and what it does is uncertain. Germline values: CDR1 LGHNA, CDR2 YNLKQL (reference sequence). The CDR3 totals 16 residues. The V gene lost 0 bases and the J gene lost 0 bases, with 6 bases spanning the gap. The CDR3 loop reads CASSQDYNSYNSPLYF. The CDR3 bases that were read are TGTGCCAGCAGCCAAGATTACAATTCCTATAATTCGCCCCTCTAC.

This clone has just a few counts. Gene names denote mouse genes. The read gets to within 1 residue of the CDR3 end, and the germline J gene fills in the rest. The V gene is TRBV19, the J gene TRBJ2-1; D gene unclear. CDR3 length equals 13 residues. Trimming took off 2 bases at V and 3 bases at J, with 6 bases between the two ends. From germline, CDR1 is FNHDT and CDR2 SITEND (reference sequence). The CDR3 DNA, read in part, is TGTGCCAGCAGTATCGGGCGCTATGCTGAGCAGTTC. As protein: CASSIGRYAEQF. The full CDR3 reads CASSIGRYAEQFF. The whole variable domain, filled in from reference TRBV19 and TRBJ2-1, reads GGIITQTPKFLIGQEGQKLTLKCQQNFNHDTMYWYRQDSGKGLRLIYYSITENDLQKGDLSEGYDASREKKSSFSLTVTSAQKNEMAVFLCASSIGRYAEQFFGPGTRLTVL.

This clone turned up a few times. Gene names follow the mouse nomenclature. Read data end 1 residue before the CDR3 end; the end is taken from the germline J gene. The V and J genes are TRBV17 and TRBJ2-7; 12 bases are shared with TRBD2. There are 15 residues in the CDR3. Trimming at V came to 6 bases and at J to 5 bases, leaving 8 bases not matched to a gene. Germline V CDR1 and CDR2: MNHDT, YYDKIL. The CDR3 sequence is CASRARLGGRDEQYF. The sequenced part of the CDR3 DNA is TGTGCTAGCAGGGCTCGACTGGGGGGGCGCGATGAACAGTAC.

On this clone itself: All gene names here are mouse names. The part of the CDR3 DNA that was read is TGTGCCAGCGGGGGACTGGGGGCGGAAAACACCTTGTAC. Translated, it gives CASGGLGAENTLY. The entire CDR3 reads CASGGLGAENTLYF. The V and J genes are TRBV13-2 and TRBJ2-4, with 11 bases lining up with TRBD2. The missing CDR3 end, 1 residue past where the read stops, is filled in from the germline J gene. Germline V CDR1 and CDR2: NNHNN, SYGAGS (reference sequence). Trimming cost V 5 bases and J 4 bases; bases outside gene matches: 3. This CDR3 has 14 amino acids.

Comments on this clone: Mouse germline and gene names are used. Read data end 1 residue before the CDR3 end; the end is taken from the germline J gene. The gene calls are TRBV31 and TRBJ2-5; D unclear. Germline V gene data show CDR1 as GKSSPN and CDR2 as SITVG. CDR3 size: 14 residues. The V end lost 0 bases, the J end lost 2 bases, and 9 bases lay between the germline ends. CDR3 DNA (partial): TGTGCCTGGAGTCTCCGGGTAGGCCAAGACACCCAGTAC. Protein: CAWSLRVGQDTQY. The entire CDR3 protein reads CAWSLRVGQDTQYF.

A remark on this clone: Gene names and germline refer to mouse. The CDR3 end is not reached by the read, which stops 1 residue before it; the germline J gene fills it in. V and J are TRBV29 and TRBJ2-5; 8 bases agree with TRBD2. The CDR3 runs to 13 residues. Germline V CDR1 and CDR2: MSHET, SYDVDS. J was trimmed by 3 bases and V by 6 bases; bases with no gene match: 2. The CDR3 reads CASSRLGQDTQYF. CDR3 bases read: TGTGCTAGCAGCCGACTGGGGCAAGACACCCAGTAC.

Details on this clone: Gene names refer to mouse genes. The sequenced fragment ends 1 residue before the CDR3 boundary, so the rest is inferred from the germline J gene. This chain links TRBV13-2 with TRBJ1-2; unclear D gene. Per the germline V gene, CDR1 is NNHNN and CDR2 is SYGAGS (reference sequence). This CDR3 comprises 13 residues. Trimming removed 0 bases at V and 1 base at J, with 4 bases between. Incomplete CDR3 DNA: TGTGCCAGCGGTGATGGCAGAAACTCCGACTACACC. The encoded protein is CASGDGRNSDYT. The whole CDR3 sequence reads CASGDGRNSDYTF.

As to this clone: Gene and germline names: mouse. The DNA ends 1 residue before the CDR3 does, and the rest of the CDR3 is filled in from the germline J gene. The rearrangement uses TRBV19 and TRBJ2-3, with 7 bases aligning to TRBD1. After removal of 7 bases from V and 4 bases from J, the junction contained 6 bases not matched to a gene. Per the germline V gene, CDR1 is FNHDT and CDR2 is SITEND (reference sequence). This CDR3 spans 13 amino acids. CDR3 sequence: CASQTGRPETLYF. The CDR3 DNA, read in part, is TGTGCCAGCCAGACAGGGAGGCCAGAAACGCTGTAT.

Details on this clone: The gene symbols are mouse symbols. The read ends 1 residue early relative to the CDR3; the germline J gene fills the gap. J is TRBJ2-2 and V is TRBV20; weak D call: TRBD2 (5 bases). With 0 bases removed from V and 2 bases from J, the gap between germline ends came to 7 bases. This CDR3 is 14 amino acids long. Germline loops: CDR1 GFQATS, CDR2 STVNSAI. Partial CDR3 DNA: TGTGGTGCTAGGGATGTGGGGAACACCGGGCAGCTCTAC. It translates to CGARDVGNTGQLY. The full CDR3 protein reads CGARDVGNTGQLYF.

As regards this clone: Any gene name here is a mouse gene name. The read terminates 1 residue before the CDR3 end, so the remaining end is supplied by the germline J gene. The chain has TRBV13-1 and TRBJ2-3, with a weak D call TRBD2 (6 bases). Germline V lookup: CDR1 NSHNY, CDR2 SYGAGN. The length of the CDR3 is 15 residues. Trimming took 3 bases from V and 0 from J, leaving 11 bases between them. The part of the CDR3 DNA that was read is TGTGCCAGCAGTGGAGGGACTTCTAGTGCAGAAACGCTGTAT. Amino acids: CASSGGTSSAETLY. The full CDR3 protein is CASSGGTSSAETLYF.

On this clone: Genes and germline are mouse. The observed sequence ends 1 residue before the CDR3 terminus, with the missing tail filled in from the germline J gene. J is TRBJ2-2 and V is TRBV1; D possibly corresponds to TRBD1 (6 bases). V lost 4 bases, J lost 0 bases, and 6 bases lay in between. The CDR3 loop spans 14 amino acids. Looked up from germline, CDR1 is NSQYPW and CDR2 is LRSPGD (reference sequence). The CDR3 reads CTCSGTANTGQLYF. The CDR3 bases that were read are TGCACCTGCAGTGGGACAGCAAACACCGGGCAGCTCTAC.

This clone appeared a few times. Germline and genes here are mouse. The CDR3 is cut off 1 residue early in the read; its end comes from the germline J gene. V usage is TRBV2 and J usage is TRBJ2-1; D perhaps matches TRBD1 (5 bases). Trimming took off 0 bases at V and 2 bases at J, with 14 bases between the two ends. Germline lookup yields CDR1 LGHNA and CDR2 YSYQKL. This CDR3 is 17 amino acids long. CDR3 residues: CASSQEAGQKYYAEQFF. Incomplete CDR3 DNA: TGTGCCAGCAGCCAAGAAGCCGGACAAAAATACTATGCTGAGCAGTTC.

As concerns this clone: Gene names and germline match the mouse. The read terminates 1 residue before the CDR3 end, so the remaining end is supplied by the germline J gene. The chain employs TRBV1 and TRBJ2-2; perhaps TRBD2 as D (6 bases). Germline assignment: CDR1 NSQYPW and CDR2 LRSPGD (reference sequence). This CDR3 has 13 amino acids. The germline V and J ends were trimmed by 2 bases and 7 bases, with 8 bases remaining between them. The DNA read from the CDR3 is TGCACCTGCAGTGCATCGGGGGGCGGGCAGCTCTAC. Translation: CTCSASGGGQLY. The entire CDR3 protein is CTCSASGGGQLYF.

Regarding this clone: Gene names follow the mouse nomenclature. The read terminates 1 residue ahead of where the CDR3 ends, so the germline J gene completes it. This chain joins TRBV13-1 and TRBJ2-3, with 7 bases matching TRBD1. The CDR3 has 15 amino acids. Germline CDR1 NSHNY, CDR2 SYGAGN. V lost 3 bases and J lost 0; bases outside the gene matches: 4. CDR3 residues: CASSVGTASAETLYF. The CDR3 bases that were read are TGTGCCAGCAGTGTCGGGACAGCTAGTGCAGAAACGCTGTAT.

With regard to this clone: These gene names are mouse names. The DNA ends 1 residue before the CDR3 does, and the rest of the CDR3 is filled in from the germline J gene. The chain uses TRBV5 and TRBJ2-2, with a tentative D call TRBD1 (5 bases). The CDR3 is 17 residues long. CDR1 and CDR2 (germline): LGHNA, YNLKQL (reference sequence). Deletions cut 0 bases from V and 4 bases from J, with 15 bases between. The CDR3 is CASSQDLAGSATGQLYF. The sequenced part of the CDR3 DNA is TGTGCCAGCAGCCAAGATCTGGCAGGGAGTGCCACCGGGCAGCTCTAC.

This clone showed up just once. Gene names refer to mouse genes. The read ends 1 residue before the CDR3 terminus; that terminus is restored from the germline J gene. This chain connects TRBV13-2 to TRBJ2-1; D perhaps matches TRBD2 (7 bases). V lost 2 bases, J lost 3 bases, and 9 bases lay in between. The CDR3 contains 14 residues. The germline CDR1 and CDR2 sequences are NNHNN and SYGAGS (reference sequence). CDR3 bases read: TGTGCCAGCGGTGAAGGGGGGGTCTATGCTGAGCAGTTC. Protein: CASGEGGVYAEQF. The complete CDR3 sequence is CASGEGGVYAEQFF.

For this clone: Gene names and germline match the mouse. Sequencing ends 1 residue short of the CDR3 end; the germline J gene provides the rest. V gene TRBV2 combines with J gene TRBJ2-7; TRBD2 agrees at 13 bases. This CDR3 is built from 15 residues. The germline CDR1 and CDR2 sequences are LGHNA and YSYQKL. V lost 1 base, J lost 4 bases, and 1 base stayed unmatched. The CDR3 DNA, read in part, is TGTGCCAGCAGCCAAGGGACTGGGGGGGCTTATGAACAGTAC. It is translated as CASSQGTGGAYEQY. The CDR3, in full, reads CASSQGTGGAYEQYF.